These 5 T cell receptor beta chains came from one sample sequenced in a study of blood T cell repertoires in COVID-19. The method was immunoSEQ multiplex PCR; TCRdb's version includes in-frame clones alone and lacks a portion of them. The table lists around 140,000 clones, 76% of them singletons. Sequencing input: peripheral blood. The receptor source for this set is a woman older than 75 with active or convalescent COVID-19.

The rearrangement joins TRBV18 to TRBJ1-1, with 9 bases lining up with TRBD1. The junction had 5 bases not matched to a gene; V was cut back by 4 bases and J by 5 bases. The CDR3 sequence is 14 residues long. CDR1 is KGHSH, CDR2 LQKENI, per germline. The CDR3 reads CASSHKTGGTEAFF. Written as DNA, the CDR3 is TGTGCCAGCTCACACAAGACAGGGGGTACTGAAGCTTTCTTT.

The chain uses TRBV7-9 and TRBJ1-1, with 9 bases lining up with TRBD1. Per the germline V gene, CDR1 is SEHNR and CDR2 is FQNEAQ (reference sequence). CDR3 size: 14 residues. V trimming: 5 bases; J trimming: 7 bases; junction bases outside the gene matches: 8. The CDR3 nucleotides are TGTGCCAGCAGCGCGTGGACAGGGGATGGTGAAGCTTTCTTT. It specifies CASSAWTGDGEAFF.

The rearrangement links TRBV6-1 to TRBJ1-6; D not resolved. Trimming took 3 bases from V and 0 from J, leaving 3 bases between them. CDR3 length equals 14 residues. CDR1 is MNHNS and CDR2 is SASEGT in the germline V gene. CDR3 sequence (DNA): TGTGCCAGCAGTGACAGCTCCTATAATTCACCCCTCCACTTT. This translates into CASSDSSYNSPLHF.

This chain connects TRBV30 to TRBJ1-6; 7 positions match TRBD1. Germline V gene lookup returns CDR1 GTSNPN and CDR2 SVGIG (reference sequence). The V gene end was trimmed by 0 bases and the J gene end by 7 bases; junction bases not matched to a gene: 6. The CDR3 contains 15 residues. The CDR3 coding sequence is TGTGCCTGGAGTGTCCCGACAGGGTCCAATTCACCCCTCCACTTT. Residues: CAWSVPTGSNSPLHF.

The gene calls are TRBV3-1 (or the pseudogene TRBV3-2) and TRBJ1-4, with D possibly matching TRBD1 (5 bases). The ends were cut back, 4 bases at V and 5 bases at J, with 17 bases in the middle. The germline V gene encodes CDR1 LGHDT and CDR2 YNNKEL (reference sequence). The CDR3 covers 16 residues. Here the CDR3 reads CASSLPTRGFNEKLFF. CDR3 sequence (DNA): TGTGCCAGCAGCCTACCCACCCGGGGGTTCAATGAAAAACTGTTTTTT.